This T cell receptor beta chain comes out of a study of T cell changes during pregnancy in multiple sclerosis. Measured with immunoSEQ multiplex PCR; TCRdb has only the in-frame clones, and not every one. The sample carries about 48,000 clones, 92% recorded once. This sample comprised CD4+ T cells from peripheral blood mononuclear cells, obtained in the third trimester of pregnancy. This receptor was taken from a female donor with multiple sclerosis, enrolled in a pregnancy study.

The DNA of the CDR3 is TGTGCCAGCAGCCCCCTGGAGGGAAATTCACCCCTCCACTTT. It yields the protein CASSPLEGNSPLHF. V and J are TRBV7-8 and TRBJ1-6, with D unresolved. The germline V and J ends were trimmed by 5 bases and 7 bases, with 12 bases remaining between them. CDR3 length: 14 amino acids. The germline V gene has CDR1 SGHVS and CDR2 FQNEAQ.